Presented here are 30 T cell receptor beta chains from one specimen sequenced in a study of shared clonotypes between healthy human individuals. Naive CD8 cells comprised CD45RO-negative, CCR7-positively selected cells, excluding terminally differentiated effector memory CD45RA+ cells. Here immunoSEQ multiplex PCR was the method, and the copy in TCRdb shows in-frame clones only, minus some. In the table there are 550,000 to 750,000 clones, roughly nine tenths of which are singletons. Source material: naive CD8+ T cells sorted from blood. These receptors came from a man aged 25-40 years in good health.

The chain couples TRBV5-5 to TRBJ2-2; 10 bases map to TRBD1. Germline trimming cut 4 bases from V and 0 bases from J; bases unmatched to any gene: 6. The CDR3 covers 17 residues. Germline V CDR1 and CDR2: SGHKS, YYEKEE (reference sequence). The CDR3 region has the DNA TGTGCCAGCAGCCGTCCGGGACAGGGGCCGAACACCGGGGAGCTGTTTTTT. Translation: CASSRPGQGPNTGELFF.

The chain uses TRBV5-4 and TRBJ1-1; no definite D call. Germline assignment: CDR1 SGHNT and CDR2 YYREEE (reference sequence). Trimming took off 6 bases at V and 5 bases at J, with 20 bases between the two ends. The CDR3 is made up of 15 amino acids. The CDR3 sequence is CASTESGVQGTEAFF. DNA of the CDR3: TGTGCCAGCACCGAGTCCGGGGTTCAAGGAACTGAAGCTTTCTTT.

This chain joins TRBV10-3 and TRBJ1-2; no reliable D call. This CDR3 is 16 amino acids long. The germline gives CDR1 ENHRY, CDR2 SYGVKD. Trimming pared 2 bases from V and 4 bases from J, leaving 17 bases between. CDR3 in amino acids: CAISEPGVGAGYGYTF. In DNA, the CDR3 is TGTGCCATCAGTGAGCCGGGAGTGGGCGCGGGCTATGGCTACACCTTC.

The genes are TRBV6-6 and TRBJ2-7, with D tentatively TRBD1 (6 bases). The CDR3 is 14 residues long. Germline V gives CDR1 MNHNY, CDR2 SVGAGI (reference sequence). Trimming removed 5 bases from V and 4 bases from J, with 15 bases in between. The CDR3 nucleotides are TGTGCCAGCAGTGATTACGGGACACCTTACGAGCAGTACTTC. Residues: CASSDYGTPYEQYF.

The chain uses TRBV27 and TRBJ2-7; 8 bases line up with TRBD2. J gave up 6 bases and V 4 bases, and 11 bases lay outside the gene matches. The CDR3 consists of 15 residues. Germline V gene lookup returns CDR1 MNHEY and CDR2 SMNVEV (reference sequence). The CDR3 loop is CASSSIAGLGPEQYF. In DNA form, the CDR3 reads TGTGCCAGCAGTTCTATTGCGGGACTAGGCCCCGAGCAGTACTTC.

V is TRBV7-3 and J is TRBJ1-6; D is unclear. CDR1 is SGHTA and CDR2 is FQGTGA in the germline V gene. CDR3 length equals 17 residues. Trimming removed 1 base from V and 0 bases from J, with 10 bases in between. Here the CDR3 DNA reads TGTGCCAGCAGCTTAAGGGCAGCGAGCTCCTATAATTCACCCCTCCACTTT. It encodes CASSLRAASSYNSPLHF.

The rearrangement links TRBV14 to TRBJ2-5, with TRBD2 as a possible D gene (7 bases). Trimming took off 3 bases at V and 5 bases at J, with 10 bases between the two ends. The CDR3 runs 13 residues. CDR1 and CDR2 (germline): SGHDN, FVKESK. The CDR3 protein is CASSHRGGETQYF. Here the CDR3 DNA reads TGTGCCAGCAGCCACAGGGGAGGGGAGACCCAGTACTTC.

This clone was recorded a few times. Other DNA sequences of this sample code for an identical CDR3. V gene TRBV27 combines with J gene TRBJ2-3, with D hard to call. The CDR3 loop spans 12 amino acids. V shed 4 bases and J shed 4 bases, with 6 bases lying between them. Germline CDR1 is MNHEY and CDR2 is SMNVEV (reference sequence). CDR3 nucleotide sequence: TGTGCCAGCAGTTCAACCCCAGATACGCAGTATTTT. Residues: CASSSTPDTQYF.

This chain joins TRBV21-1 and TRBJ2-5; TRBD1, the D gene given by the table, was not confirmed from the DNA. TRBV21-1 is a pseudogene segment. There are 16 residues in the CDR3. The chain's CDR3 is CASSAPWRTGEETQYF. DNA of the CDR3: TGTGCCAGCAGCGCACCCTGGCGGACAGGGGAAGAGACCCAGTACTTC.

This clone was observed once. The chain carries TRBV28 and TRBJ2-3, with 13 bases lining up with TRBD2. The CDR3 has 17 residues. Germline trimming cut 4 bases from V and 2 bases from J; bases unmatched to any gene: 6. Looked up from germline, CDR1 is MDHEN and CDR2 is SYDVKM. CDR3 DNA: TGTGCCAGCAGTTCGTGGACTAGCGGGAGTGACACAGATACGCAGTATTTT. Its protein is CASSSWTSGSDTDTQYF.

The J gene is TRBJ2-1, the V gene TRBV5-1; TRBD1 is a possible D gene (5 bases). V lost 5 bases and J 9 bases, leaving 12 bases between the germline ends. Germline V gene sequence: CDR1 SGHRS, CDR2 YFSETQ. This CDR3 comprises 12 residues. The CDR3 DNA sequence: TGCGCCAGCAGTTCTGACAGAAGTGAGCAGTTCTTC. Encoded protein: CASSSDRSEQFF.

The rearrangement joins TRBV6-5 to TRBJ1-3, with D possibly matching TRBD1 (5 bases). CDR3 length: 15 residues. Deletions cut 5 bases from V and 2 bases from J, with 13 bases between. Germline V gene data show CDR1 as MNHEY and CDR2 as SVGAGI. In DNA form, the CDR3 reads TGTGCCAGCAGTCCTGGGGGAATCGCTGGAAACACCATATATTTT. This translates into CASSPGGIAGNTIYF.

The chain joins TRBV10-2 to TRBJ2-2; 10 bases align to TRBD1. This CDR3 has 14 amino acids. CDR1 WSHSY and CDR2 SAAADI come from the germline V gene. The ends lost 7 bases at V and 4 bases at J; junction bases unmatched: 3. Here the CDR3 reads CASTDRGATGELFF. DNA for the CDR3: TGCGCCAGCACGGACAGGGGGGCCACCGGGGAGCTGTTTTTT.

The rearrangement joins TRBV9 to TRBJ2-3; the match to TRBD1 covers 10 bases. This CDR3 comprises 17 residues. From germline, CDR1 is SGDLS and CDR2 YYNGEE. The ends lost 4 bases at V and 5 bases at J; junction bases unmatched: 13. CDR3 sequence (DNA): TGTGCCAGCAGCCACCCCAGGAGGGGGACAGGGGTAGATACGCAGTATTTT. Amino acid sequence: CASSHPRRGTGVDTQYF.

This chain links TRBV28 with TRBJ2-3; maybe TRBD2 (5 bases). The CDR3 covers 16 residues. Per the germline V gene, CDR1 is MDHEN and CDR2 is SYDVKM. V was cut by 2 bases and J by 3 bases, with 15 bases left in between. In DNA, the CDR3 is TGTGCCAGCAGTTTAGTGGGGATCGAGCGGACAGATACGCAGTATTTT. The encoded protein is CASSLVGIERTDTQYF.

The rearrangement joins TRBV27 to TRBJ1-2; the D is unclear. The CDR3 totals 14 residues. V lost 4 bases and J 4 bases, leaving 13 bases between the germline ends. Germline V gene lookup returns CDR1 MNHEY and CDR2 SMNVEV (reference sequence). The CDR3 is CASSSHPTIYGYTF. CDR3 sequence (DNA): TGTGCCAGCAGTTCCCACCCAACAATCTATGGCTACACCTTC.

The table lists this clone with a few counts. This CDR3 is CASSHFRAFYEQYF. Written as DNA, the CDR3 is TGTGCCAGCAGCCACTTTAGGGCCTTCTACGAGCAGTACTTC. This chain uses TRBV14 with TRBJ2-7; D is ambiguous. The CDR3 contains 14 residues. The germline CDR1 and CDR2 sequences are SGHDN and FVKESK. Trimming took off 3 bases at V and 3 bases at J, with 12 bases between the two ends.

This rearrangement joins TRBV27 to TRBJ2-6, with 8 bases identical to TRBD1. The CDR3 sequence is 17 residues long. Losses at the gene ends were 4 bases for V and 1 base for J; bases not matched to a gene: 6. CDR1 is MNHEY and CDR2 is SMNVEV in the germline V gene (reference sequence). This CDR3 reads CASSSGTGKSGANVLTF. The CDR3 coding sequence is TGTGCCAGCAGTTCCGGGACAGGAAAGTCTGGGGCCAACGTCCTGACTTTC.

The CDR3 DNA sequence: TGTGCCAGCAGTGAAGGGGACGGATCTGGGGCCAACGTCCTGACTTTC. It yields the protein CASSEGDGSGANVLTF. The J gene is TRBJ2-6, the V gene TRBV6-1, with D tentatively TRBD1 or TRBD2 (5 bases each). Trimming took off 1 base at V and 1 base at J, with 8 bases between the two ends. The CDR3 is 16 amino acids. Germline assignment: CDR1 MNHNS and CDR2 SASEGT.

The CDR3 region is CASSLSVFGHSSYNEQFF. The DNA of the CDR3 is TGTGCCAGCAGCTTAAGTGTTTTTGGACATAGCTCCTACAATGAGCAGTTCTTC. The chain couples TRBV7-9 to TRBJ2-1; possible D gene TRBD1, 5 bases. The CDR3 sequence is 18 residues long. CDR1 is SEHNR and CDR2 is FQNEAQ in the germline V gene (reference sequence). The V end lost 2 bases, the J end lost 0 bases, and 17 bases lay between the germline ends.

The rearrangement uses TRBV5-8 and TRBJ1-4; a weak D match, TRBD1 (6 bases). The V end was cut by 0 bases, the J end by 9 bases, with 15 bases between. Germline V gene data show CDR1 as SGHTS and CDR2 as YDEGEE. The CDR3 has 15 residues. CDR3 protein: CASSLGVQGYKKLFF. In DNA, the CDR3 is TGTGCCAGCAGCTTGGGGGTACAGGGTTATAAAAAACTGTTTTTT.

This clone is a singleton in its sample. At the DNA level, this CDR3 is encoded by other sequences in the same sample as well. The chain is built from TRBV18 and TRBJ2-5; no reliable D call. The germline gives CDR1 KGHSH, CDR2 LQKENI. There are 14 residues in the CDR3. V lost 0 bases to trimming and J lost 4 bases, with 9 bases between them. Here the CDR3 reads CASSPPLAGETQYF. DNA for the CDR3: TGTGCCAGCTCACCACCTTTAGCAGGAGAGACCCAGTACTTC.

The chain carries TRBV6-5 and TRBJ2-7; 8 positions agree with TRBD2. This CDR3 spans 14 amino acids. The V gene's germline CDR1 is MNHEY and CDR2 SVGAGI. Trimming cost V 5 bases and J 3 bases; bases outside gene matches: 6. The CDR3, as DNA: TGTGCCAGCAGTACAACGCTAGCGGGCTACGAGCAGTACTTC. Amino acid sequence: CASSTTLAGYEQYF.

V is TRBV27 and J is TRBJ2-1, with 7 positions matching TRBD2. Germline V lookup: CDR1 MNHEY, CDR2 SMNVEV (reference sequence). The CDR3 extends over 18 amino acids. The V gene end was trimmed by 4 bases and the J gene end by 0 bases; junction bases not matched to a gene: 12. This chain's CDR3 is CASSSIITSASSYNEQFF. DNA of the CDR3: TGTGCCAGCAGTTCGATAATAACTAGCGCTAGCTCCTACAATGAGCAGTTCTTC.

The chain recombines TRBV28 with TRBJ2-2; no definite D call. CDR1 and CDR2 from the germline V gene are MDHEN and SYDVKM. V was cut by 2 bases and J by 4 bases, with 5 bases left in between. This CDR3 has 13 amino acids. The CDR3 DNA reads as TGTGCCAGCAGTTTACGAAGCACCGGGGAGCTGTTTTTT. It is translated as CASSLRSTGELFF.

The chain employs TRBV27 and TRBJ2-3; tentative D call: TRBD2 (5 bases). Per the germline V gene, CDR1 is MNHEY and CDR2 is SMNVEV (reference sequence). V dropped 2 bases and J dropped 4 bases, with 13 bases sitting between them. The CDR3 is 15 residues long. CDR3 amino acids: CASSLLGWGADTQYF. In nucleotides, the CDR3 is TGTGCCAGCAGTTTACTCGGTTGGGGAGCAGATACGCAGTATTTT.

The chain combines TRBV29-1 with TRBJ2-3, with D unresolved. The CDR3 is made up of 12 amino acids. The germline V gene encodes CDR1 SQVTM and CDR2 ANQGSEA. V was shortened by 6 bases and J by 8 bases, with 15 bases between the two germline ends. This CDR3 is CSVEHRDGTQYF. The CDR3 DNA sequence: TGCAGCGTGGAACATAGAGATGGTACGCAGTATTTT.

Only one count was recorded for this clone. V usage is TRBV28 and J usage is TRBJ2-5; 10 nucleotides align to TRBD2. The junction had 5 bases not matched to a gene; V was cut back by 5 bases and J by 5 bases. Germline CDR1 reads MDHEN; CDR2 reads SYDVKM. The CDR3 length is 14 residues. The chain's CDR3 is CASSPSGGVETQYF. The CDR3 nucleotides are TGTGCCAGCAGTCCCAGCGGGGGGGTTGAGACCCAGTACTTC.

This chain links TRBV19 with TRBJ2-7; D is possibly TRBD1 or TRBD2 (5 bases each). Between the trimmed V and J ends, which lost 4 bases and 5 bases, there was a span of 12 bases. This CDR3 is built from 13 residues. CDR1 is LNHDA, CDR2 SQIVND, per germline (reference sequence). The CDR3 sequence: CASSTLWGNEQYF. The CDR3 DNA is TGTGCCAGTAGTACACTCTGGGGGAACGAGCAGTACTTC.

This rearrangement joins TRBV6-1 to TRBJ1-2, with TRBD1 identical over 7 bases. Germline lookup yields CDR1 MNHNS and CDR2 SASEGT. This CDR3 comprises 15 residues. Germline trimming cut 4 bases from V and 8 bases from J; bases unmatched to any gene: 13. CDR3 loop: CASSGPWDRTMGYTF. In DNA form, the CDR3 reads TGTGCCAGCAGTGGACCTTGGGACAGAACTATGGGCTACACCTTC.